Included here is one T cell receptor (beta chain) sequence, with context. Its antigen is not identified. People who had autoimmune disease history or systemic immunosuppression were excluded. The entry originates in a study of OX40 agonist ivuxolimab in advanced cancers. In the study overall: In this cohort, patients received ivuxolimab, an agonistic anti-OX40 (CD134) antibody.

Findings and limits, study-wide: Which antigen the expanded peripheral T cells recognized is unknown. CD8+ T cells were the subset that, on average, had more expanded clones than CD4+.

The germline V and J ends were trimmed by 6 bases and 7 bases, with 21 bases remaining between them. The CDR3 has 15 residues. In germline, CDR1 is MNHNS, CDR2 SASEGT. Measured with immunoSEQ multiplex PCR; TCRdb has only the in-frame clones, and not every one. The repertoire holds 65,000 to 100,000 clones, with more than 85% as singletons. The chain employs TRBV6-1 and TRBJ1-2, with a weak D call TRBD1 (5 bases). Source: CD4+ or CD8+ T cells sorted from blood, taken in a trial of the OX40 agonist ivuxolimab. This TCR derives from an adult with an advanced solid tumor such as melanoma, head and neck, liver or kidney cancer. The CDR3 DNA reads as TGTGCCAGCAGCCCAGGGCCAGGGAAAGTAAGTGGCTACACCTTC. Translating gives CASSPGPGKVSGYTF.